This passage covers 12 T cell receptor beta chains from one sample sequenced in a study of T cells in Graves' hyperthyroidism and ophthalmopathy. TCR beta CDR3 regions were amplified from RNA transcripts. RT-PCR in the first round (using the HTBI primer set) targeted the TCR CDR3. TCRdb passed the multiplex PCR reads through MiXCR, listing each CDR3 protein once. The profile shows hundreds of thousands of distinct CDR3 sequences, 16% of them singletons. Material: blood. The receptors come from a woman aged 25 to 39 with Graves' hyperthyroidism.

The chain joins TRBV29-1 to TRBJ2-1, with D possibly TRBD2 on 6 matching bases. The CDR3 spans 17 residues. The V gene's germline CDR1 is SQVTM and CDR2 ANQGSEA. Trimming cost V 4 bases and J 0 bases, with 19 bases left between them. CDR3 sequence (DNA): TGCAGCGTTGGGGACTCACCATACCCGGGCTCCTACAATGAGCAGTTCTTC. It yields the protein CSVGDSPYPGSYNEQFF.

Ten or more counts support this clonotype. The chain couples TRBV6-1 to TRBJ2-1; TRBD2 agrees at 9 bases. Trimming removed 4 bases from V and 6 bases from J; junction bases left unmatched: 7. Germline V gene data show CDR1 as MNHNS and CDR2 as SASEGT. The CDR3 is 15 amino acids. CDR3 DNA: TGTGCCAGCAGTGTGACCGGGACTAGCTTCAATGAGCAGTTCTTC. It encodes CASSVTGTSFNEQFF.

This chain links TRBV5-4 with TRBJ2-1; 11 positions agree with TRBD2. This CDR3 is 16 amino acids long. Germline trimming cut 4 bases from V and 5 bases from J; bases unmatched to any gene: 8. Germline-derived CDR1 and CDR2 are SGHNT and YYREEE (reference sequence). CDR3 sequence reads: CASSPIAGGPDNEQFF. The CDR3 bases are TGTGCCAGCAGCCCTATAGCGGGAGGGCCAGACAATGAGCAGTTCTTC. Full variable domain (outside the CDR3, taken from reference TRBV5-4 and TRBJ2-1): ETGVTQSPTHLIKTRGQQVTLRCSSQSGHNTVSWYQQALGQGPQFIFQYYREEENGRGNFPPRFSGLQFPNYSSELNVNALELDDSALYLCASSPIAGGPDNEQFFGPGTRLTVL.

DNA of the CDR3: TGTGCCAGCAGGGGAGGACTAGCGGGAACCACAGATACGCAGTATTTT. Translated: CASRGGLAGTTDTQYF. The V and J genes are TRBV2 and TRBJ2-3; 12 bases match TRBD2. Germline V gene sequence: CDR1 SNHLY, CDR2 FYNNEI. The CDR3 totals 16 residues. The ends lost 6 bases at V and 2 bases at J; junction bases unmatched: 6.

This clonotype appeared many times. The chain joins TRBV3-1 to TRBJ2-2; D might be TRBD2 (5 bases). CDR3 size: 12 residues. Germline V lookup: CDR1 LGHDT, CDR2 YNNKEL (reference sequence). V was trimmed by 3 bases and J by 8 bases, leaving 7 bases between them. The CDR3 loop is CASSHRGGELFF. The CDR3 DNA follows: TGTGCCAGCAGCCATCGGGGAGGGGAGCTGTTTTTT.

V usage is TRBV4-3 and J usage is TRBJ1-5; D is perhaps TRBD1 (5 bases). The CDR3 spans 23 residues. CDR1 and CDR2 (germline): LGHNA, YSLEER. Trimming took 1 base from V and 0 from J, leaving 31 bases between them. CDR3 amino acids: CASSQGLSASHGVRGYSNQPQHF. The CDR3 DNA reads as TGCGCCAGCAGCCAAGGGCTTTCGGCCTCACACGGGGTGAGGGGATATAGCAATCAGCCCCAGCATTTT.

This chain links TRBV4-2 with TRBJ1-2, with D possibly TRBD1 on 5 matching bases. The CDR3 runs 14 residues. Deletions cut 1 base from V and 4 bases from J, with 10 bases between. In germline, CDR1 is LGHNA, CDR2 YNFKEQ. The CDR3 protein is CASSQAARAYGYTF. In DNA, the CDR3 is TGTGCCAGCAGCCAAGCCGCCAGGGCCTATGGCTACACCTTC.

This clonotype occurred many times. The rearrangement joins TRBV5-1 to TRBJ2-1; no clear D gene. This CDR3 is 14 amino acids long. Looked up from germline, CDR1 is SGHRS and CDR2 is YFSETQ. V was trimmed by 0 bases and J by 8 bases, leaving 12 bases between them. CDR3: CASSLDSPHDEQFF. The CDR3 DNA reads as TGCGCCAGCAGCTTGGATTCACCACACGATGAGCAGTTCTTC.

Comments on this clonotype: A read error may explain this, as a much larger clone is one base away. This chain uses TRBV6-2 or TRBV6-3 with TRBJ2-1; 9 nucleotides agree with TRBD2. The CDR3 loop spans 14 amino acids. Germline assignment: CDR1 MNHEY and CDR2 SVGEGT. CDR3 coding DNA: TGTGCCCGCAGAACCGGGACTAGCCTCCTTAAGCAGTTCTTC. It translates to CARRTGTSLLKQFF.

This sequence joins TRBV19 and TRBJ2-1, with 14 bases fitting TRBD2. With V trimmed by 5 bases and J by 4 bases, 4 bases remained unmatched. The CDR3 runs to 16 residues. Germline V gene lookup returns CDR1 LNHDA and CDR2 SQIVND (reference sequence). CDR3 protein: CASSFGTSGRYNEQFF. Written as DNA, the CDR3 is TGTGCCAGTAGTTTCGGGACTAGCGGGAGATACAATGAGCAGTTCTTC.

This clonotype was observed a handful of times. The rearrangement links TRBV7-3 to TRBJ2-1; no firm D call. Germline CDR1 is SGHTA and CDR2 is FQGTGA. The V gene lost 2 bases and the J gene lost 8 bases, with 13 bases spanning the gap. The CDR3 is 14 residues long. CDR3 sequence (DNA): TGTGCCAGCAGCTTAGATCGGATGGGCGATGAGCAGTTCTTC. Protein product: CASSLDRMGDEQFF.

This clonotype was counted ten times or more. The V and J genes are TRBV6-5 and TRBJ2-1; either TRBD1 or TRBD2 may supply D (6 bases each). Germline loops: CDR1 MNHEY, CDR2 SVGAGI. Trimming took off 2 bases at V and 9 bases at J, with 11 bases between the two ends. The CDR3 extends over 13 amino acids. This CDR3 reads CASSYDGGTEQFF. The CDR3 nucleotides are TGTGCCAGCAGTTACGACGGGGGCACTGAGCAGTTCTTC.